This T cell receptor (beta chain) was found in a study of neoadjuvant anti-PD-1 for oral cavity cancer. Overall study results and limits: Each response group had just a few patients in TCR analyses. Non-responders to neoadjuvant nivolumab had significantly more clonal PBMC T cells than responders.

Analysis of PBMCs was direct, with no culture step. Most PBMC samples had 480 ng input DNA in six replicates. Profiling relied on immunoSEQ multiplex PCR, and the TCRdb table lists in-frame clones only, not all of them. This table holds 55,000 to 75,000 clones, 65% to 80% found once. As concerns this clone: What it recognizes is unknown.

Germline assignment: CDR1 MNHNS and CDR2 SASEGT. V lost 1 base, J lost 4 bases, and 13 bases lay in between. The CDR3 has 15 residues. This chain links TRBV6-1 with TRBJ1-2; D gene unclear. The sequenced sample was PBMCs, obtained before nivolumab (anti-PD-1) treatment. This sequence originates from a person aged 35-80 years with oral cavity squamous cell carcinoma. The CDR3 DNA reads TGTGCCAGCAGTGAAGAGAGAGCCTCCCTCTATGGCTACACCTTC. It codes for CASSEERASLYGYTF.